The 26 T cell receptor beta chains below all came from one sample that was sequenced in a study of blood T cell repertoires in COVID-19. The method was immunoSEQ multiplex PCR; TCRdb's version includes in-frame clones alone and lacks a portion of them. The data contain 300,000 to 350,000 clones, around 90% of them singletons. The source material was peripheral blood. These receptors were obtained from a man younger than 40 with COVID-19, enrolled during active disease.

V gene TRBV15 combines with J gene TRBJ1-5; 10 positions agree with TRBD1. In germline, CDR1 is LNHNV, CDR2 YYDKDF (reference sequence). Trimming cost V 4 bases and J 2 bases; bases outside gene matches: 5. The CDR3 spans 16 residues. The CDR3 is CATSIGQGEGNQPQHF. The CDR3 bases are TGTGCCACCAGCATTGGACAGGGGGAAGGCAATCAGCCCCAGCATTTT.

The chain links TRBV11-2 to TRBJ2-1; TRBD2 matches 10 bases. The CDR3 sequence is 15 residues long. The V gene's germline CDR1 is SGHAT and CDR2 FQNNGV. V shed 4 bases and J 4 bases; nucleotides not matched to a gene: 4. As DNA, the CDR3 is TGTGCCAGCAGCTCACTAGCGGGGTTATACAATGAGCAGTTCTTC. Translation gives CASSSLAGLYNEQFF.

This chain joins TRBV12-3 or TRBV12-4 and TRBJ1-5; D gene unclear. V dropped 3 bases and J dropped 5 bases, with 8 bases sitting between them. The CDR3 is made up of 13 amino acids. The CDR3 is CASSLRGDQPQHF. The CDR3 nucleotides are TGTGCCAGCAGTTTGCGCGGAGATCAGCCCCAGCATTTT.

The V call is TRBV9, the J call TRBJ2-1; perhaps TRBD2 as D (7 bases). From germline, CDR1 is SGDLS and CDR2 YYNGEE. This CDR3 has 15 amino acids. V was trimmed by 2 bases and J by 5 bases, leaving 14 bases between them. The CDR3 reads CASSVTGRADNEQFF. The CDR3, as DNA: TGTGCCAGCAGCGTCACAGGGAGGGCGGACAATGAGCAGTTCTTC. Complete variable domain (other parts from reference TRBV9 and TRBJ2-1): DSGVTQTPKHLITATGQRVTLRCSPRSGDLSVYWYQQSLDQGLQFLIQYYNGEERAKGNILERFSAQQFPDLHSELNLSSLELGDSALYFCASSVTGRADNEQFFGPGTRLTVL.

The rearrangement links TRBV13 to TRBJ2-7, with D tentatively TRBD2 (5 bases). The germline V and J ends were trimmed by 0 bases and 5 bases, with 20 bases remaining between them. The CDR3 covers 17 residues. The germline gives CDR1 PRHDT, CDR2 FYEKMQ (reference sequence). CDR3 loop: CASSLGLYSLNSDEQYF. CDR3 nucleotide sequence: TGTGCCAGCAGCTTAGGCCTTTACAGCCTGAATAGCGACGAGCAGTACTTC.

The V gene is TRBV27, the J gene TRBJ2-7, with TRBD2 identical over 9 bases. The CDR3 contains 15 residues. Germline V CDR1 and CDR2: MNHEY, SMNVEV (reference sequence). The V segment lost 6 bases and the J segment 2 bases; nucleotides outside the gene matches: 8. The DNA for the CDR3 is TGTGCCAGCAGGAATAAACTAGCGGGTACCTACGAGCAGTACTTC. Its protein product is CASRNKLAGTYEQYF.

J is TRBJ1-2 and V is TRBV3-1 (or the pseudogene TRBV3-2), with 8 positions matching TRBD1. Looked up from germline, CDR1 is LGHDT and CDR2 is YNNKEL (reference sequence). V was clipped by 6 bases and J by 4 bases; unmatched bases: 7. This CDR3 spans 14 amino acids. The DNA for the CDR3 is TGTGCCAGCAGGGGACAGGTTCCCGGCTATGGCTACACCTTC. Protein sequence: CASRGQVPGYGYTF.

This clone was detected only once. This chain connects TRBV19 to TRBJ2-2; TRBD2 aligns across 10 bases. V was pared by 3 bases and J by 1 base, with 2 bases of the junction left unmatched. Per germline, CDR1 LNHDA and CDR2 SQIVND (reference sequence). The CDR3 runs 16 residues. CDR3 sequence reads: CASSIRTSGNTGELFF. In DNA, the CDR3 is TGTGCCAGTAGTATCCGGACTAGCGGGAACACCGGGGAGCTGTTTTTT.

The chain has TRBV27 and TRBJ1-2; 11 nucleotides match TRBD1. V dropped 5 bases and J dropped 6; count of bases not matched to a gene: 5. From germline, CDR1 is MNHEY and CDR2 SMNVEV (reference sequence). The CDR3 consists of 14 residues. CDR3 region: CASSEGQGANGYTF. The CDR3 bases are TGTGCCAGCAGTGAAGGACAGGGGGCAAATGGCTACACCTTC.

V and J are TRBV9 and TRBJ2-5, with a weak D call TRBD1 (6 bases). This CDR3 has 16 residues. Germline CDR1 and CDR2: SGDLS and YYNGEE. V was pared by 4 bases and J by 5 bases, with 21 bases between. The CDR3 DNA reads TGTGCCAGCAGCCCGAGGACAGAGATGACGGGGGAGACCCAGTACTTC. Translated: CASSPRTEMTGETQYF.

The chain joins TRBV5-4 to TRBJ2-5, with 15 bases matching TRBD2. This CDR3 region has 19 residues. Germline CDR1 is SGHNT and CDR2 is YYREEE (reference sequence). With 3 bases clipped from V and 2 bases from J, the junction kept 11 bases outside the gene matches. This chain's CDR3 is CASSSGTSGGLPSQETQYF. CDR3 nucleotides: TGTGCCAGCAGCTCCGGGACTAGCGGGGGGCTCCCTTCTCAAGAGACCCAGTACTTC.

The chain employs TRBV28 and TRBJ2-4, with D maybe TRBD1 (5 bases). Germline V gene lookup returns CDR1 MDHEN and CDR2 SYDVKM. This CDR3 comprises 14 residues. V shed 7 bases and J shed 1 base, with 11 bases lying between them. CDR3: CASTNPGAKNIQYF. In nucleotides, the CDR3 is TGTGCCAGCACGAACCCAGGGGCCAAAAACATTCAGTACTTC.

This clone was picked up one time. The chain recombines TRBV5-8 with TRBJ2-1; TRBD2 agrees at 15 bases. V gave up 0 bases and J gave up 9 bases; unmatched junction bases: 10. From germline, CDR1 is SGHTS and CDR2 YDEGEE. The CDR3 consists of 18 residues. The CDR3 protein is CASSLERTSGRVASEQFF. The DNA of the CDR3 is TGTGCCAGCAGCTTGGAGCGGACTAGCGGGAGGGTGGCCAGTGAGCAGTTCTTC.

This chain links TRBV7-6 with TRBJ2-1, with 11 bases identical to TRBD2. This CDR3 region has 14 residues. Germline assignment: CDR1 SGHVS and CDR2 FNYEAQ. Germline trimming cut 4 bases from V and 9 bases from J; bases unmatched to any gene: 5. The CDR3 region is CASSSSGGRGEQFF. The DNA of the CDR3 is TGTGCCAGCAGCTCTAGCGGGGGGCGGGGTGAGCAGTTCTTC.

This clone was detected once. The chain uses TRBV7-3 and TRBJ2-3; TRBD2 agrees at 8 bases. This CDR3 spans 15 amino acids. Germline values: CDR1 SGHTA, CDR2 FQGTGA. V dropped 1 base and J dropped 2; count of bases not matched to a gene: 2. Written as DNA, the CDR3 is TGTGCCAGCAGCTTAAACGGGAGGGCCACAGATACGCAGTATTTT. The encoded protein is CASSLNGRATDTQYF.

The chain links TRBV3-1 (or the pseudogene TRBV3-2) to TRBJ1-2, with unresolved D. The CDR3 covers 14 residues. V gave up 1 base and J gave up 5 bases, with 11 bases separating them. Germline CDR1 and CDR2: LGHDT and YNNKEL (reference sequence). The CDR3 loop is CASSQGPGMYGYTF. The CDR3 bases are TGTGCCAGCAGCCAAGGTCCCGGGATGTATGGCTACACCTTC.

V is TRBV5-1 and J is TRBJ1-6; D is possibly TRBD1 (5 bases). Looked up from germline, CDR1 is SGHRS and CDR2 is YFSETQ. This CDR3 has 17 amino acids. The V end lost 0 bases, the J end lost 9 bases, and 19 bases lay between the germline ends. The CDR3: CASSLGGTGYSPSPLHF. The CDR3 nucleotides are TGCGCCAGCAGCTTGGGTGGGACTGGGTACAGTCCTTCACCCCTCCACTTT. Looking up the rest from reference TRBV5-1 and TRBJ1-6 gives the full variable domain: KAGVTQTPRYLIKTRGQQVTLSCSPISGHRSVSWYQQTPGQGLQFLFEYFSETQRNKGNFPGRFSGRQFSNSRSEMNVSTLELGDSALYLCASSLGGTGYSPSPLHFGNGTRLTVT.

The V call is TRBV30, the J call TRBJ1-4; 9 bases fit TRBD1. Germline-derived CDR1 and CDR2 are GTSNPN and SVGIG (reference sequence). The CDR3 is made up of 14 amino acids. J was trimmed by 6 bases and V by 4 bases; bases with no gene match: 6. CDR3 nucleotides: TGTGCCTGGAATGGACAGGGGAGAGATGAAAAACTGTTTTTT. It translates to CAWNGQGRDEKLFF.

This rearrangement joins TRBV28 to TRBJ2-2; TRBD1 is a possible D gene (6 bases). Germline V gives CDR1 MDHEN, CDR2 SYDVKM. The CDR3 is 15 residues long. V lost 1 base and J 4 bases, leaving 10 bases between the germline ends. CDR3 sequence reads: CASSLSGDGTGELFF. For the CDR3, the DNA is TGTGCCAGCAGTTTATCAGGGGATGGCACCGGGGAGCTGTTTTTT.

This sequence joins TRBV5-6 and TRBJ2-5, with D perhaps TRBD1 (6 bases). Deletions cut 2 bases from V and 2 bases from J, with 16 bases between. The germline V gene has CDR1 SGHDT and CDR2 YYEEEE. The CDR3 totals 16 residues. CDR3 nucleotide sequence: TGTGCCAGCAGCTTATTAGCCGGACAGCCACAAGAGACCCAGTACTTC. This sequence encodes CASSLLAGQPQETQYF.

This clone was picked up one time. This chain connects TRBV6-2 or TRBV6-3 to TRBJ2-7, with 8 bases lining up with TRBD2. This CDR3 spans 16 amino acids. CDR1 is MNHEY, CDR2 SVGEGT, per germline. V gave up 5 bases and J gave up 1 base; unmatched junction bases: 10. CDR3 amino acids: CASSDPGGGRSYEQYF. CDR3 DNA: TGTGCCAGCAGTGACCCCGGGGGGGGCAGATCCTACGAGCAGTACTTC.

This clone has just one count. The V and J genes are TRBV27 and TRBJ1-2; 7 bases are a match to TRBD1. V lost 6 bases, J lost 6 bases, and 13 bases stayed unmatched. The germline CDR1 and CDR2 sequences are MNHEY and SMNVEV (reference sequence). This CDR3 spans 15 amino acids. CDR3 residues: CASSRAGTALHGYTF. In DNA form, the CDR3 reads TGTGCCAGCAGCCGGGCCGGGACAGCCCTCCATGGCTACACCTTC.

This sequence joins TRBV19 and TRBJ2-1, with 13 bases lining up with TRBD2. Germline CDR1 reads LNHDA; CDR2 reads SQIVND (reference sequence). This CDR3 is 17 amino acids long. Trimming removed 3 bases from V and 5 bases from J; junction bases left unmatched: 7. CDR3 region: CASSIRTSGGSNNEQFF. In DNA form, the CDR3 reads TGTGCCAGTAGTATTCGGACTAGCGGGGGTTCAAACAATGAGCAGTTCTTC.

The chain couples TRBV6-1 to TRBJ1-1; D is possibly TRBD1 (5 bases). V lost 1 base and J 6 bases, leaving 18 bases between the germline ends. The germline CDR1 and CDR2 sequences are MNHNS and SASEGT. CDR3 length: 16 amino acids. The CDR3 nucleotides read TGTGCCAGCAGTGAAGGAGCAGGGTCAGGATTCTCTGAAGCTTTCTTT. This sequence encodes CASSEGAGSGFSEAFF.

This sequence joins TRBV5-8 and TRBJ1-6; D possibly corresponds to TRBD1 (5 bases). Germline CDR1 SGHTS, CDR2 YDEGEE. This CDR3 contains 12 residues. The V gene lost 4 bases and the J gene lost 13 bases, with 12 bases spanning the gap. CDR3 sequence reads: CASSPVGAPLHF. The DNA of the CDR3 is TGTGCCAGCAGCCCTGTTGGGGCGCCCCTCCACTTT.

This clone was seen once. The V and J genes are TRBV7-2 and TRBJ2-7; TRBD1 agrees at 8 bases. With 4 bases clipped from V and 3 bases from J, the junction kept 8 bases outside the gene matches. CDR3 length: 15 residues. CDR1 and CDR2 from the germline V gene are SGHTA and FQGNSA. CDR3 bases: TGTGCCAGCAGCTATCACGGGACAGGAGGCTACGAGCAGTACTTC. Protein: CASSYHGTGGYEQYF.